The 14 T cell receptor beta chains below come from one sample, sequenced in a study of cytomegalovirus exposure and HLA in healthy donors. This table comes from immunoSEQ multiplex PCR, and its TCRdb copy is limited to in-frame clones, with some not included. The sample carries about 250,000 clones, 87% recorded once. Sequencing input: PBMCs. These receptors originate from a man between 18 and 35 years old in good health and CMV-seropositive.

The rearrangement uses TRBV5-6 and TRBJ2-1; 7 bases agree with TRBD2. CDR3 length: 14 residues. The germline gives CDR1 SGHDT, CDR2 YYEEEE. With V trimmed by 4 bases and J by 8 bases, 9 bases remained unmatched. The CDR3 sequence is CASSATGGVDEQFF. CDR3 bases: TGTGCCAGCAGCGCGACTGGGGGGGTGGATGAGCAGTTCTTC.

The rearrangement links TRBV27 to TRBJ1-2; TRBD1 aligns across 10 bases. CDR1 and CDR2 from the germline V gene are MNHEY and SMNVEV (reference sequence). The CDR3 spans 14 residues. V dropped 6 bases and J dropped 6; count of bases not matched to a gene: 7. The CDR3 protein is CASRRTGGVHGYTF. The CDR3 DNA reads as TGTGCCAGCAGAAGGACAGGGGGAGTTCATGGCTACACCTTC.

The chain uses TRBV7-3 and TRBJ1-1, with TRBD1 matching over 9 bases. This CDR3 contains 14 residues. Trimming removed 5 bases from V and 3 bases from J; junction bases left unmatched: 4. CDR1 and CDR2 (germline): SGHTA, FQGTGA. The CDR3 reads CASSPRDRDTEAFF. CDR3 DNA: TGTGCCAGCAGCCCCCGGGACAGGGACACTGAAGCTTTCTTT.

The chain couples TRBV18 to TRBJ2-2, with TRBD2 identical over 8 bases. Germline assignment: CDR1 KGHSH and CDR2 LQKENI. The CDR3 spans 16 residues. Unmatched junction bases numbered 7, after V lost 2 bases and J lost 5 bases. Here the CDR3 reads CASSPGSGSGTGELFF. In DNA, the CDR3 is TGTGCCAGCTCACCAGGCAGCGGGAGTGGAACCGGGGAGCTGTTTTTT.

J is TRBJ2-3 and V is TRBV4-1; 11 bases fit TRBD2. Germline values: CDR1 MGHRA, CDR2 YSYEKL. CDR3 length: 15 amino acids. The V gene end was trimmed by 1 base and the J gene end by 4 bases; junction bases not matched to a gene: 1. This CDR3 reads CASSQVGLAADTQYF. CDR3 DNA: TGCGCCAGCAGCCAAGTGGGACTAGCGGCAGATACGCAGTATTTT.

This clone appeared a single time. The rearrangement links TRBV5-6 to TRBJ1-4; 9 positions agree with TRBD1. J lost 4 bases, V lost 4 bases, and 5 bases had no gene match. The CDR3 consists of 15 residues. CDR1 and CDR2 (germline): SGHDT, YYEEEE. The CDR3 is CASSRTGAGNEKLFF. Here the CDR3 DNA reads TGTGCCAGCAGCCGGACAGGGGCCGGTAATGAAAAACTGTTTTTT.

The gene calls are TRBV18 and TRBJ2-2, with 7 bases fitting TRBD1. CDR3 length equals 15 residues. V dropped 5 bases and J dropped 4; count of bases not matched to a gene: 7. Germline lookup yields CDR1 KGHSH and CDR2 LQKENI. The DNA of the CDR3 is TGTGCCAGCTCATCACGACAGGGTTCCACCGGGGAGCTGTTTTTT. Its translation: CASSSRQGSTGELFF. Complete variable domain (other parts from reference TRBV18 and TRBJ2-2): NAGVMQNPRHLVRRRGQEARLRCSPMKGHSHVYWYRQLPEEGLKFMVYLQKENIIDESGMPKERFSAEFPKEGPSILRIQQVVRGDSAAYFCASSSRQGSTGELFFGEGSRLTVL.

This chain connects TRBV9 to TRBJ2-1; D not resolved. The CDR3 is made up of 13 amino acids. The V gene's germline CDR1 is SGDLS and CDR2 YYNGEE. V lost 0 bases, J lost 7 bases, and 8 bases lay in between. CDR3 DNA sequence: TGTGCCAGCAGCGTAGGGAGTCTGAATGAGCAGTTCTTC. It codes for CASSVGSLNEQFF.

The J gene is TRBJ2-7, the V gene TRBV28; D is ambiguous. Germline values: CDR1 MDHEN, CDR2 SYDVKM. This CDR3 has 10 residues. V was cut by 5 bases and J by 6 bases, with 5 bases left in between. CDR3 in DNA: TGTGCCAGCAGTACTGTCGAGCAGTACTTC. Translated, it gives CASSTVEQYF.

The rearrangement joins TRBV5-1 to TRBJ1-1; D unresolved. The CDR3 sequence is 14 residues long. V was cut by 3 bases and J by 0 bases, with 9 bases left in between. The V gene's germline CDR1 is SGHRS and CDR2 YFSETQ. The CDR3 DNA sequence: TGCGCCAGCAGCTCCCCGTTTATGAACACTGAAGCTTTCTTT. Translated: CASSSPFMNTEAFF.

This clone was recorded only once. The chain links TRBV13 to TRBJ2-1; either TRBD1 or TRBD2 may supply D (5 bases each). Germline-derived CDR1 and CDR2 are PRHDT and FYEKMQ (reference sequence). Trimming removed 0 bases at V and 7 bases at J, with 16 bases between. This CDR3 spans 16 amino acids. CDR3 nucleotides: TGTGCCAGCAGCTTAGGGAGCCTCGGGAAGGGGAATGAGCAGTTCTTC. Its protein is CASSLGSLGKGNEQFF.

This chain joins TRBV2 and TRBJ1-2, with 8 bases aligning to TRBD1. The CDR3 has 14 residues. J gave up 8 bases and V 10 bases, and 15 bases lay outside the gene matches. Looked up from germline, CDR1 is SNHLY and CDR2 is FYNNEI. CDR3: CAILYTQGARGYTF. CDR3 DNA: TGTGCCATCTTGTACACGCAGGGGGCTCGAGGCTACACCTTC.

The J gene is TRBJ1-2, the V gene TRBV6-1, with D possibly matching TRBD1 (5 bases). Trimming cost V 6 bases and J 4 bases, with 9 bases left between them. Per germline, CDR1 MNHNS and CDR2 SASEGT. The CDR3 length is 12 residues. CDR3: CASSDRSYGYTF. CDR3 bases: TGTGCCAGCAGCGACAGAAGCTATGGCTACACCTTC.

This clone was recorded only once. This sequence joins TRBV28 and TRBJ1-1, with unresolved D. Germline CDR1 is MDHEN and CDR2 is SYDVKM. This CDR3 contains 13 residues. Between the trimmed V and J ends, which lost 5 bases and 6 bases, there was a span of 13 bases. CDR3 bases: TGTGCCAGCAGTGATACCCCCGGGGCTGAAGCTTTCTTT. As protein: CASSDTPGAEAFF.